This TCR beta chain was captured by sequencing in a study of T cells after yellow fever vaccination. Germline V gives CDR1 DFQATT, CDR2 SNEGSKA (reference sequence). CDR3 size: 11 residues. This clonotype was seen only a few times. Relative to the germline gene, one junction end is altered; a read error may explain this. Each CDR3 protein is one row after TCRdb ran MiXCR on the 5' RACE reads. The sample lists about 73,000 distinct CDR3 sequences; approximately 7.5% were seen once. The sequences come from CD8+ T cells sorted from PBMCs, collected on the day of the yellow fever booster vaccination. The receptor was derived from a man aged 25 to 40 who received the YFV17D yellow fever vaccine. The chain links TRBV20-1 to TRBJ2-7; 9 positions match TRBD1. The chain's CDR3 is CSAGGAGTGLF. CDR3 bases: TGCAGTGCTGGGGGGGCAGGGACAGGGCTCTTC.